This T cell receptor (beta chain) was sequenced for a study of T cells in women clearing cervical HPV infection. Overall study context: Controls gave blood once infection was undetectable; cases at lesion identification. HLA type stays a possible confounder, typing being limited. Findings of the study overall: TRBV6-7 abundance was lower in cases than controls (0.11% versus 0.16%).

The protocol was immunoSEQ multiplex PCR, while the TCRdb copy is restricted to in-frame clones and leaves out a portion. Here the sample table reports approximately 21,000 clones. For this clone: Its antigen is undetermined. The junction does not match germline at one end; this may be a read error. The read terminates 3 residues ahead of where the CDR3 ends, so the germline J gene completes it.

The germline CDR1 and CDR2 sequences are SNHLY and FYNNEI. The CDR3 totals 15 residues. This chain links TRBV2 with TRBJ2-2, with a weak D call TRBD1 (6 bases). The TCR was taken from a woman aged 18-70 years with a cervical HPV16 infection that either progressed to CIN3+ or cleared (not recorded which). Input material: blood buffy coat. CDR3 sequence: CAGSEQGRDTGELFF. The covered CDR3 bases are TGTGCCGGCAGTGAACAGGGTAGGGATACCGGGGAG.